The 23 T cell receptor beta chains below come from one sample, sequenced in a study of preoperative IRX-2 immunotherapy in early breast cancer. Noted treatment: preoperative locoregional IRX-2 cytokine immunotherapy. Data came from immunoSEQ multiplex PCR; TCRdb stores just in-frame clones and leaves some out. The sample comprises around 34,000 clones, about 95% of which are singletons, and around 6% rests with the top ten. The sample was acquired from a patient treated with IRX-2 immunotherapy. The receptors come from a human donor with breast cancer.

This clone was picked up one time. The CDR3 sequence is CASSTQGARASGYTF. The CDR3 bases are TGTGCCAGTAGTACTCAGGGGGCCAGGGCATCGGGCTACACCTTC. The genes are TRBV19 and TRBJ1-2, with TRBD1 identical over 8 bases. CDR1 is LNHDA, CDR2 SQIVND, per germline (reference sequence). The J segment lost 8 bases and the V segment lost 4 bases, leaving 12 bases of the junction unmatched. The CDR3 runs to 15 residues. Filled out from reference TRBV19 and TRBJ1-2, the complete variable domain reads DGGITQSPKYLFRKEGQNVTLSCEQNLNHDAMYWYRQDPGQGLRLIYYSQIVNDFQKGDIAEGYSVSREKKESFPLTVTSAQKNPTAFYLCASSTQGARASGYTFGSGTRLTVV.

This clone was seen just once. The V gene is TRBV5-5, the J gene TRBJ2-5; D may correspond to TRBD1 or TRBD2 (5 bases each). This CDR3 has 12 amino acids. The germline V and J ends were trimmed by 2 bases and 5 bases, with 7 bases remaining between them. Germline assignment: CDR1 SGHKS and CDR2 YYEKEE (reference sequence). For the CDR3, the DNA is TGTGCCAGCAGCTTTTGGGGGGAGACCCAGTACTTC. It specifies CASSFWGETQYF.

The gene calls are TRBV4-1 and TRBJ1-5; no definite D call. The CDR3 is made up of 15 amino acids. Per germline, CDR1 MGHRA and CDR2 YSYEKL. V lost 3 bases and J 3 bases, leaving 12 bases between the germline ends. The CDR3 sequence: CASSHTDGTNQPQHF. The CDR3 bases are TGCGCCAGCAGCCACACAGACGGTACCAATCAGCCCCAGCATTTT.

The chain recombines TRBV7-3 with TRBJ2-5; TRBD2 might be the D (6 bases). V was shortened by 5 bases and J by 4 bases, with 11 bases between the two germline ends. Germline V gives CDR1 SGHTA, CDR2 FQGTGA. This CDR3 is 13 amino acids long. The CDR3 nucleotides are TGTGCCAGCAGCCAAGTGGGGGGAGAGACCCAGTACTTC. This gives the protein CASSQVGGETQYF.

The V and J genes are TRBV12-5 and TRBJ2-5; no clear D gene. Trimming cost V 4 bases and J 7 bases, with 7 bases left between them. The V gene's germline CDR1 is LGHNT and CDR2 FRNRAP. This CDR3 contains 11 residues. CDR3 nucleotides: TGTGCTAGTGGTTCCTCGCGGACCCAGTACTTC. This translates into CASGSSRTQYF.

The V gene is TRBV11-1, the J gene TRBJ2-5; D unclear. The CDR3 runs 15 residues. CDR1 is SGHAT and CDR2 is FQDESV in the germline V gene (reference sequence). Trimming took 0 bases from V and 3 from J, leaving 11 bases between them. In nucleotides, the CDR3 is TGTGCCAGCAGCTTAGCGCACCGGTGGGAAGAGACCCAGTACTTC. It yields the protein CASSLAHRWEETQYF. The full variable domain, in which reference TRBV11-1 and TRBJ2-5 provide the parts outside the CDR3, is EAEVAQSPRYKITEKSQAVAFWCDPISGHATLYWYRQILGQGPELLVQFQDESVVDDSQLPKDRFSAERLKGVDSTLKIQPAELGDSAMYLCASSLAHRWEETQYFGPGTRLLVL.

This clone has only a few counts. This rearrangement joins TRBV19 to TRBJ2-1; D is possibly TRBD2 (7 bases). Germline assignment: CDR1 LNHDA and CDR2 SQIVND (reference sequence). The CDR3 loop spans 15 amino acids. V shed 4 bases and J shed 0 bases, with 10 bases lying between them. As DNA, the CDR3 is TGTGCCAGTAGTAGGGCGGGGGCCTCCTACAATGAGCAGTTCTTC. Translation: CASSRAGASYNEQFF.

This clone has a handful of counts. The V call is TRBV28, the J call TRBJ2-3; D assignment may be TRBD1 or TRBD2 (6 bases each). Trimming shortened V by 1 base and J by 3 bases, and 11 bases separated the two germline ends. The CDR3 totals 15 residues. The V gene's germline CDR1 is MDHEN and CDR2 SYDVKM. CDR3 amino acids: CASSLSEGETDTQYF. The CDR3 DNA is TGTGCCAGCAGTTTATCGGAGGGGGAGACAGATACGCAGTATTTT.

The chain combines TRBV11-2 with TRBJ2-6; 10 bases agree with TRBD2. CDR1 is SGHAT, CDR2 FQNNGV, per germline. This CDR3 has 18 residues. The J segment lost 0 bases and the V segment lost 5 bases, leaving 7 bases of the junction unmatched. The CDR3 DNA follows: TGTGCCAGCAGCCCAAGGACTAGCGGACCCTCTGGGGCCAACGTCCTGACTTTC. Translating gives CASSPRTSGPSGANVLTF.

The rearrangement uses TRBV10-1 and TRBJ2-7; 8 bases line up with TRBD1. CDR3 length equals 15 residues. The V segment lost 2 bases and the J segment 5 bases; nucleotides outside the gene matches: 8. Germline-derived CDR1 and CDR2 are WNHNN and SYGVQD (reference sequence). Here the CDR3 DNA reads TGCGCCAGCAGTGAGGGGTGGACAGGGTTCAACGAGCAGTACTTC. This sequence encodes CASSEGWTGFNEQYF.

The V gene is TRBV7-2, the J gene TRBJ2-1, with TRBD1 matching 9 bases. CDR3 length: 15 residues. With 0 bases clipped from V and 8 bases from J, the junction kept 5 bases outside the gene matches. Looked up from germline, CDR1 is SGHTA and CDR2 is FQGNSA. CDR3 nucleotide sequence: TGTGCCAGCAGCTTAGCCGGGACAGGGTCGGATGAGCAGTTCTTC. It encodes CASSLAGTGSDEQFF.

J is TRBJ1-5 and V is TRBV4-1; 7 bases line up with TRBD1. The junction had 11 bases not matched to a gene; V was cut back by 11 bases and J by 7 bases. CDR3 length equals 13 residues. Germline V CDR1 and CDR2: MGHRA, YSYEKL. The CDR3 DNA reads TGCGCCTCGCAGGGGGGCGGAGGGCAGCCCCAGCATTTT. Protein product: CASQGGGGQPQHF.

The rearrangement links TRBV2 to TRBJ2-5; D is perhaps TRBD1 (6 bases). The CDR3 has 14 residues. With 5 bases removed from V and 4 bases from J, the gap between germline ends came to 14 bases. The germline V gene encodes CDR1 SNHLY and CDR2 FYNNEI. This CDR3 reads CASSKQGRGETQYF. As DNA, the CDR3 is TGTGCCAGCAGTAAACAGGGTAGGGGAGAGACCCAGTACTTC.

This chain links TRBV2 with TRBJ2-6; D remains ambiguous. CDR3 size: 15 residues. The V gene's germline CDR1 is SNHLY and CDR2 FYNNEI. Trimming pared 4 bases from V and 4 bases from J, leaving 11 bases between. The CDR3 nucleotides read TGTGCCAGCAGTGTACGCTCGCCCGGGGCCAACGTCCTGACTTTC. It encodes CASSVRSPGANVLTF.

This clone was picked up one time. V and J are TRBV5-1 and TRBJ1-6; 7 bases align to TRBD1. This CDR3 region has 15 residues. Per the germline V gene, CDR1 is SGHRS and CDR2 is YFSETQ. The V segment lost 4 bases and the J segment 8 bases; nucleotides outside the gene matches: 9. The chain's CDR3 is CASSTQGSWDSPLHF. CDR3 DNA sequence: TGCGCCAGCAGCACACAGGGGAGTTGGGATTCACCCCTCCACTTT.

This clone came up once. CDR3 coding DNA: TGTGCCAGCAGCCCTCACCAGGGGGGAGCCAAAAACATTCAGTACTTC. Residues: CASSPHQGGAKNIQYF. This chain connects TRBV9 to TRBJ2-4; D may be TRBD1 (7 bases). V lost 4 bases and J lost 0, with 14 bases in between. CDR1 SGDLS and CDR2 YYNGEE come from the germline V gene. CDR3 size: 16 residues.

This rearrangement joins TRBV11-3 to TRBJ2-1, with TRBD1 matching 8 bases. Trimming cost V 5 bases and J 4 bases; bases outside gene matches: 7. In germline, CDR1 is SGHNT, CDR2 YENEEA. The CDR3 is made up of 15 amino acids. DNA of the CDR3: TGTGCCAGCAGCATTACAGGGGGTGGATACAATGAGCAGTTCTTC. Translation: CASSITGGGYNEQFF.

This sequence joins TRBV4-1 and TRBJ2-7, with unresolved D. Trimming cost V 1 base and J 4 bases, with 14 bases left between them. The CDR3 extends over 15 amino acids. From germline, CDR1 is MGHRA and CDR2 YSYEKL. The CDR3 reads CASSQARLEMYEQYF. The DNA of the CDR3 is TGCGCCAGCAGCCAAGCGCGCTTAGAGATGTACGAGCAGTACTTC.

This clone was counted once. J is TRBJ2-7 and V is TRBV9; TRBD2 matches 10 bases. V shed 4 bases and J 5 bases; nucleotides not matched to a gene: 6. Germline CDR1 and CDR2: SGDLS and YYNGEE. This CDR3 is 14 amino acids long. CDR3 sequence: CASSSAGGYDEQYF. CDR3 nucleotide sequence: TGTGCCAGCAGCTCAGCGGGAGGGTACGACGAGCAGTACTTC.

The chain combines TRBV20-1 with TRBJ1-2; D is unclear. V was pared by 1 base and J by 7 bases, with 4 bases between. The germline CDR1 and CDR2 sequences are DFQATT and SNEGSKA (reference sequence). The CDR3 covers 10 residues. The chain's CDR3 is CSARGGGYTF. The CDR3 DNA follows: TGCAGTGCTAGAGGCGGTGGCTACACCTTC.

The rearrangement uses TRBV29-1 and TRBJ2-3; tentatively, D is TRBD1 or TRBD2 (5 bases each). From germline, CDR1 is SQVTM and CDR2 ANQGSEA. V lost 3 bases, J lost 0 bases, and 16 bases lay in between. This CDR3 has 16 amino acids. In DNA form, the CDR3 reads TGCAGCGTTGAGGGGACCGGACGAATAAGCACAGATACGCAGTATTTT. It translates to CSVEGTGRISTDTQYF.

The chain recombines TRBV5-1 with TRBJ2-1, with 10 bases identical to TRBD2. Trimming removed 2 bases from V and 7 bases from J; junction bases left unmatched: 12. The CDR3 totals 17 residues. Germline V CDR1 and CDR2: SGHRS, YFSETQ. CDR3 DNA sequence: TGCGCCAGCAGCTTTCTCATCCTAGCGGGAGAGGGTAATGAGCAGTTCTTC. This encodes CASSFLILAGEGNEQFF.

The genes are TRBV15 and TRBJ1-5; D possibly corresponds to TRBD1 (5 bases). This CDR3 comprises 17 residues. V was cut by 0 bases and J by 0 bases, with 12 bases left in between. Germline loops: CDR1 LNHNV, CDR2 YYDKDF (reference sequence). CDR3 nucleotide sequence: TGTGCCACCAGCAGAGATGCGGGGGGTGTTAGCAATCAGCCCCAGCATTTT. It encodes CATSRDAGGVSNQPQHF. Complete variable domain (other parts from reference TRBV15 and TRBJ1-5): DAMVIQNPRYQVTQFGKPVTLSCSQTLNHNVMYWYQQKSSQAPKLLFHYYDKDFNNEADTPDNFQSRRPNTSFCFLDIRSPGLGDTAMYLCATSRDAGGVSNQPQHFGDGTRLSIL.